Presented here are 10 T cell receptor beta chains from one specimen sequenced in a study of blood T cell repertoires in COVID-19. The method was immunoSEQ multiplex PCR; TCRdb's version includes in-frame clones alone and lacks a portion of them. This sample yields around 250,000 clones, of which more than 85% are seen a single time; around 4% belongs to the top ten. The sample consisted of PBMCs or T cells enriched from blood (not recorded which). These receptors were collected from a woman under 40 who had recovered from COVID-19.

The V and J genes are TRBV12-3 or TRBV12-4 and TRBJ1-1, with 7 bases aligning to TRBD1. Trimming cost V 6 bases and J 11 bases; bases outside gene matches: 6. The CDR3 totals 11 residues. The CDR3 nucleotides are TGTGCCAGCAGGAGGACAGGATTGGCTTTCTTT. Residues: CASRRTGLAFF.

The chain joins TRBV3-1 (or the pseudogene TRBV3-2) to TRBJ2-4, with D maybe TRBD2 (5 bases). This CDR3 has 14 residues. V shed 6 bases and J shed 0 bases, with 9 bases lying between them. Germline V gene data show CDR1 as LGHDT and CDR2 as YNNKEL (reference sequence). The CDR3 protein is CASSLGLAKNIQYF. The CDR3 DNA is TGTGCCAGCAGTCTCGGACTAGCCAAAAACATTCAGTACTTC.

This chain's CDR3 is CASATGTAEKLFF. The DNA for the CDR3 is TGTGCCAGTGCTACCGGGACAGCTGAAAAACTGTTTTTT. The chain joins TRBV6-5 to TRBJ1-4; 7 nucleotides agree with TRBD1. This CDR3 has 13 amino acids. Trimming cost V 9 bases and J 7 bases; bases outside gene matches: 8. Germline loops: CDR1 MNHEY, CDR2 SVGAGI.

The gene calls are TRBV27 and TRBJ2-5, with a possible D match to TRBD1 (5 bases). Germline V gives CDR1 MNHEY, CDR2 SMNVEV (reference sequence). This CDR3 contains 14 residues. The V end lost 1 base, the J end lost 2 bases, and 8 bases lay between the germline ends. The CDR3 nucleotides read TGTGCCAGCAGTTTATTTTACAGGCAAGAGACCCAGTACTTC. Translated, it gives CASSLFYRQETQYF.

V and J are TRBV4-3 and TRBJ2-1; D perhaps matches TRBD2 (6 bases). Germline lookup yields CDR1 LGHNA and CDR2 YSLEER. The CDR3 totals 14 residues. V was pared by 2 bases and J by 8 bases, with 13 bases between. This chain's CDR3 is CASSQRRLVDEQFF. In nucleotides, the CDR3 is TGCGCCAGCAGCCAACGTAGACTAGTTGATGAGCAGTTCTTC.

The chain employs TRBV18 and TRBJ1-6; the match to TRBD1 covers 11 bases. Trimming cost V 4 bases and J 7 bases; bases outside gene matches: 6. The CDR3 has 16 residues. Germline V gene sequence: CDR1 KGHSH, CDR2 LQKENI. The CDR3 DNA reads TGTGCCAGCTCACAAGGGACAGGGGGAACCAATTCACCCCTCCACTTT. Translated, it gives CASSQGTGGTNSPLHF.

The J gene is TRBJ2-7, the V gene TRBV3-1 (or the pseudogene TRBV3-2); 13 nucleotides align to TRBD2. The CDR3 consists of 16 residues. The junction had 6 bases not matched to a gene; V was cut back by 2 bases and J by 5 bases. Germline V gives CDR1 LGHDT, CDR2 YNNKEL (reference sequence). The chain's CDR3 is CASSQSRTSGSHEQYF. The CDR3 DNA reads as TGTGCCAGCAGCCAATCCCGGACTAGCGGGAGCCACGAGCAGTACTTC.

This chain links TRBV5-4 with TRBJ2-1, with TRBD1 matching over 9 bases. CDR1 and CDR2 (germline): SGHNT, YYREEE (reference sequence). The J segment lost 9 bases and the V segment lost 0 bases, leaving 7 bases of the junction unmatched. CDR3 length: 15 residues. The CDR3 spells CASSLDLGDRAEQFF. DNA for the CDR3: TGTGCCAGCAGCTTGGATCTGGGGGACAGGGCTGAGCAGTTCTTC.

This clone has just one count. CDR3 nucleotide sequence: TGTGCCAGCCACGGGGCGGGAGCCGCTAGGGATACGCAGTATTTT. It yields the protein CASHGAGAARDTQYF. V usage is TRBV19 and J usage is TRBJ2-3, with TRBD2 matching over 7 bases. CDR1 LNHDA and CDR2 SQIVND come from the germline V gene (reference sequence). The CDR3 covers 15 residues. The V and J ends lost 9 bases and 6 bases, in that order; junction bases with no gene match: 15.

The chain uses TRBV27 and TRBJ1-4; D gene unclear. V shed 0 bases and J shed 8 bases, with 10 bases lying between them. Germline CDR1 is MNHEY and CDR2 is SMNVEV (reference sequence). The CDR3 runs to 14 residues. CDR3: CASSLSVVGEKLFF. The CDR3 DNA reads TGTGCCAGCAGTTTATCGGTCGTCGGGGAAAAACTGTTTTTT.